This is a list of T cell receptor beta chains from one sample in a study of graft-versus-host responses after intestinal transplantation. Clones were sequenced by immunoSEQ multiplex PCR, and TCRdb holds only the in-frame ones, with some missing. The table has some 70,000 clones, about nine tenths seen once; the top ten hold about 6.9%. The sequencing here drew on bone marrow, taken around 720 days after intestinal transplantation. These receptors were collected from a human patient who received an intestinal transplant, so some T cells may come from the graft donor. Both conserved end residues are part of each CDR3. D genes are given only for firm matches. Clone size is given for some rows only: seen once, a few or many times, or a class if the clone is expanded.

>NA|TRBV5-4|TRBJ2-7|15|NA
TGTGCCAGCAGCTTGGACGGCAGGGATTCCTACGAGCAGTACTTC
CASSLDGRDSYEQYF
>TRBD2|TRBV13|TRBJ2-7|20|NA
TGTGCCAGCAGCCCTGGGACTAGCGGGGGGGCCGGTGTTAGCTCCTACGAGCAGTACTTC
CASSPGTSGGAGVSSYEQYF
>NA|TRBV5-6|TRBJ2-7|13|NA
TGTGCCAGCAACCTCGAGGGGGCCTACGAGCAGTACTTC
CASNLEGAYEQYF
>NA|TRBV5-4|TRBJ2-3|13|NA
TGTGCCAGCGCCCCCGGGTGGGTCGATACGCAGTATTTT
CASAPGWVDTQYF
>TRBD1|TRBV27|TRBJ1-6|16|NA
TGTGCCAGCAGCAAAGACAGGGGTCCCCGTTCCTCACCCCTCCACTTT
CASSKDRGPRSSPLHF
>NA|TRBV11-2|TRBJ1-4|17|few
TGTGCCAGCAGCTTAGGGTATCTGGACGGACCTAATGAAAAACTGTTTTTT
CASSLGYLDGPNEKLFF
>NA|TRBV5-1|TRBJ1-6|17|once
TGCGCCAGCAGCTTGGATGGGTATGCAGAGGGGAATTCACCCCTCCACTTT
CASSLDGYAEGNSPLHF
>TRBD2|TRBV19|TRBJ2-1|13|NA
TGTGCCAGTAGAACTAGCGGGAGCGATGAGCAGTTCTTC
CASRTSGSDEQFF
>NA|TRBV13|TRBJ1-3|14|NA
TGTGCCAGCAGCTTAGGTCCAGGTGGAAACACCATATATTTT
CASSLGPGGNTIYF
>NA|TRBV29-1|TRBJ2-3|13|once
TGCAGCGTTGAACGCCAGGGCGGGGATACGCAGTATTTT
CSVERQGGDTQYF
>NA|TRBV7-2|TRBJ2-1|16|NA
TGTGCCAGCAGCTTCCAAGGGACCGGGACGAGACAAGAGCAGTTCTTC
CASSFQGTGTRQEQFF
>NA|TRBV7-2|TRBJ2-3|15|NA
TGTGCCAGCAGCTCTCAGACTCGAAAGGGGGATACGCAGTATTTT
CASSSQTRKGDTQYF
>NA|TRBV15|TRBJ2-3|15|NA
TGTGCCACCAGCAGAGTAGGAGGGCCCACAGATACGCAGTATTTT
CATSRVGGPTDTQYF
>NA|TRBV18|TRBJ2-7|12|NA
TGTGCCAGCTCACCTCAAGGCCACGAGCAGTACTTC
CASSPQGHEQYF
>NA|TRBV11-2|TRBJ1-5|17|NA
TGTGCCAGCAGCTTAGATGGATTAGGGGTTAGCAATCAGCCCCAGCATTTT
CASSLDGLGVSNQPQHF
>NA|TRBV30|TRBJ1-5|15|NA
TGTGCCTGGAGCGGGGGAACAGGAAACAATCAGCCCCAGCATTTT
CAWSGGTGNNQPQHF
>NA|TRBV27|TRBJ1-6|17|once
TGTGCCAGCAGTTCTCCCATACGGGGTAAGAGGGGTTCACCCCTCCACTTT
CASSSPIRGKRGSPLHF
>NA|TRBV6-4|TRBJ2-1|14|NA
TGTGCCAGCAGCCCTAGCGACTCCTACAATGAGCAGTTCTTC
CASSPSDSYNEQFF
>TRBD1|TRBV30|TRBJ1-4|15|NA
TGTGCCTGGAGTGTACGGACAGGGTCAAATGAAAAACTGTTTTTT
CAWSVRTGSNEKLFF
>NA|TRBV29-1|TRBJ1-2|9|once
TGCAGCGTTGGAGGTGGCTACACCTTC
CSVGGGYTF
>NA|TRBV15|TRBJ2-5|14|NA
TGTGCCACCAGCAGGCAGGGGTTCCAAGAGACCCAGTACTTC
CATSRQGFQETQYF
>NA|TRBV5-1|TRBJ1-1|13|NA
TGCGCCAGCGGTAATGGGGCGTTAACTGAAGCTTTCTTT
CASGNGALTEAFF
>NA|TRBV21-1|TRBJ1-4|19|NA
TGTGCCAGCAGCTCCTCCGCGGCAGCCCCCTTCGCAACTAATGAAAAACTGTTTTTT
CASSSSAAAPFATNEKLFF
>TRBD2|TRBV7-9|TRBJ2-1|14|NA
TGTGCCAGCAGCGTAGGACTAGCGGGAGTCTCGGCGTTCTTC
CASSVGLAGVSAFF
>TRBD2|TRBV7-6|TRBJ2-7|13|once
TGTGCCAGCAGCACTAGCGGGGGGGGCGAGCAGTACTTC
CASSTSGGGEQYF
>TRBD1|TRBV28|TRBJ2-5|14|NA
TGTGCCAGCAGTCAGGGACAGGCTAAAGAGACCCAGTACTTC
CASSQGQAKETQYF
>NA|TRBV19|TRBJ1-3|16|NA
TGTGCCAGTGAACAGTTCTCGAGGACTTCTGGAAACACCATATATTTT
CASEQFSRTSGNTIYF
>NA|TRBV5-6|TRBJ2-7|11|NA
TGTGCCAGCAGCTCTGCCTACGAGCAGTACTTC
CASSSAYEQYF
>NA|TRBV19|TRBJ2-7|14|NA
TGTGCCAGTAGTAAGGACAGTAGAGCATACGAGCAGTACTTC
CASSKDSRAYEQYF
>NA|TRBV4-1|TRBJ2-7|15|NA
TGCGCCAGCAGCCTAACGATAGACAGCTCCTACGAGCAGTACTTC
CASSLTIDSSYEQYF
>TRBD1|TRBV9|TRBJ1-1|14|few
TGTGCCAGCAGCGTTAGGGACAGGGCCTTTGAAGCTTTCTTT
CASSVRDRAFEAFF
>NA|TRBV30|TRBJ1-1|10|few
TGTGCCTGGAGGGAGGGGGAAGCTTTCTTT
CAWREGEAFF
>NA|TRBV25-1|TRBJ2-1|17|NA
TGTGCCAGCAGGGGGTTTACCGGGACGCCTTCCTACAATGAGCAGTTCTTC
CASRGFTGTPSYNEQFF
>NA|TRBV5-5|TRBJ2-1|16|NA
TGTGCCAGCAGCCCCTACATCCGTAGCGGAGACAATGAGCAGTTCTTC
CASSPYIRSGDNEQFF
>NA|TRBV6-6|TRBJ1-6|15|NA
TGTGCCAGCAGTTACCTATCCCCGAGGCGTTCACCCCTCCACTTT
CASSYLSPRRSPLHF
>NA|TRBV13|TRBJ2-3|15|NA
TGTGCCAGCAGCTTAGGCGTGACGCCATCAGATACGCAGTATTTT
CASSLGVTPSDTQYF
>TRBD1|TRBV6-1|TRBJ2-2|14|NA
TGTGCCACCAAGAGGATACAGGGGACCGGGGAGCTGTTTTTT
CATKRIQGTGELFF
>TRBD1|TRBV9|TRBJ1-4|15|once
TGTGCCAGCAGCGCCCCCGGGCAGGGGGTTGCGAAACTGTTTTTT
CASSAPGQGVAKLFF
>NA|TRBV15|TRBJ1-2|16|once
TGTGCCACCAGCAGAGATTCCGCGTCGGTAACCTATGGCTACACCTTC
CATSRDSASVTYGYTF
>NA|TRBV25-1|TRBJ1-1|15|NA
TGTGCCAGCAGTGAATCCGAACAGTGGGACACTGAAGCTTTCTTT
CASSESEQWDTEAFF
>NA|TRBV6-5|TRBJ1-5|13|NA
TGTGCCAGCAGTTACTCCCAGAATCAGCCCCAGCATTTT
CASSYSQNQPQHF
>TRBD2|TRBV5-4|TRBJ2-1|18|NA
TGTGCCAGCAGCTCGGGACTAGCGGGGGCTATCTCCTACAATGAGCAGTTCTTC
CASSSGLAGAISYNEQFF
>NA|TRBV5-1|TRBJ2-1|15|once
TGCGCCAGCACGCACGGACGGTCGGTGGCCAATGAGCAGTTCTTC
CASTHGRSVANEQFF
>NA|TRBV7-3|TRBJ2-2|13|NA
TGTGCCAGCAGCTTGCGTATGACCGGGGAGCTGTTTTTT
CASSLRMTGELFF
>TRBD1|TRBV15|TRBJ1-5|16|NA
TGTGCCACCAGCAGCCCGGGACAGGGGAGCAATCAGCCCCAGCATTTT
CATSSPGQGSNQPQHF
>NA|TRBV25-1|TRBJ1-1|13|NA
TGTGCCAGCAGTGAGGCGACAGTCACTGAAGCTTTCTTT
CASSEATVTEAFF
>TRBD2|TRBV4-1|TRBJ2-1|18|NA
TGCGCCAGCAGCCAGCCGGGACTAGCGGGAGCCACCTACAATGAGCAGTTCTTC
CASSQPGLAGATYNEQFF
>TRBD1|TRBV10-3|TRBJ1-4|17|NA
TGTGCCACCCAGAGACAGGGGGCTAGGGCAACTAATGAAAAACTGTTTTTT
CATQRQGARATNEKLFF
>TRBD2|TRBV27|TRBJ2-5|13|NA
TGTGCCAGCAGTTACACTAGCGGAGAGACCCAGTACTTC
CASSYTSGETQYF
>TRBD1|TRBV7-2|TRBJ2-7|16|NA
TGTGCCAGCAGCCCGGACCGACAGGGGGCCGCGGAAGAGCAGTACTTC
CASSPDRQGAAEEQYF
>TRBD1|TRBV12-5|TRBJ2-5|18|NA
TGTGCTAGTGGCCTACAGACCGGGACAGAAGCGGCCCAAGAGACCCAGTACTTC
CASGLQTGTEAAQETQYF
>NA|TRBV14|TRBJ2-5|12|NA
TGTGCCAGCAGCCGCGGTACGGGGCCCCAGTACTTC
CASSRGTGPQYF
>NA|TRBV7-2|TRBJ2-5|13|NA
TGTGCCAGCAGCTTAGGTCACGCTACGACCCAGTACTTC
CASSLGHATTQYF
>NA|TRBV11-1|TRBJ2-5|14|NA
TGTGCCAGCAGCTCCTCTTATCGGCGGGAGACCCAGTACTTC
CASSSSYRRETQYF
>NA|TRBV2|TRBJ1-2|16|NA
TGTGCCAGCAGTGAAGGCCAGAGGGGGGGGGACTATGGCTACACCTTC
CASSEGQRGGDYGYTF
>NA|TRBV6-1|TRBJ1-4|16|NA
TGTGCCAGCAGTGAATGGGAGATCTACCTTAATGAAAAACTGTTTTTT
CASSEWEIYLNEKLFF
>NA|TRBV11-2|TRBJ2-5|15|NA
TGTGCCAGCAGCCCCCGGTGGGGGGCCCGGGAGACCCAGTACTTC
CASSPRWGARETQYF